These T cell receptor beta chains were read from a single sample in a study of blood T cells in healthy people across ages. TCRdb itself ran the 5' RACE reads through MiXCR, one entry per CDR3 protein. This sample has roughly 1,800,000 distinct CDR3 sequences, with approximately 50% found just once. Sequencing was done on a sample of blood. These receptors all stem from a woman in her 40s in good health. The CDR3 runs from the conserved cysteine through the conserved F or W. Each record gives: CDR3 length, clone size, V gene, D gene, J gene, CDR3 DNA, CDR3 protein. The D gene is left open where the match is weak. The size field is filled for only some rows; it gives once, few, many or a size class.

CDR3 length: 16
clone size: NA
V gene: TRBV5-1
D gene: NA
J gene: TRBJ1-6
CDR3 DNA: TGCGCCAGCAGCCCGGGAAGGAGGGTTGTTAATTCACCCCTCCACTTT
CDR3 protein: CASSPGRRVVNSPLHF

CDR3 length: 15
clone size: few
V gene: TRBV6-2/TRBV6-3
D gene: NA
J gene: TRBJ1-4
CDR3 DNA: TGTGCCAGCAGTCCGTACGCGACGGTCGATGAAAAACTGTTTTTT
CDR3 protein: CASSPYATVDEKLFF

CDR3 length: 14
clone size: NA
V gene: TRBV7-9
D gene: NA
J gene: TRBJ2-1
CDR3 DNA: TGTGCCAGCAGCTTAGAGGCTAGCCGCAATGAGCAGTTCTTC
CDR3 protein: CASSLEASRNEQFF

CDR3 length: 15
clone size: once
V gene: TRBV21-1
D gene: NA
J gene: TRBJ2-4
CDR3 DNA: TGTGCCAGCAGCGGGAGGACAGGGGGAAAAAACATTCAGTACTTC
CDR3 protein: CASSGRTGGKNIQYF

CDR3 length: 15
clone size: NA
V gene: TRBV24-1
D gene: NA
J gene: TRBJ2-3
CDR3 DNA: TGTGCCACCAGTGATTCTGACCTCAACCAGGATACGCAGTATTTT
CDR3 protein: CATSDSDLNQDTQYF

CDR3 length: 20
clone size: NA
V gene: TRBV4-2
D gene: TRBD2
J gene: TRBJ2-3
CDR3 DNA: TGTGCCAGCAGCCAAGATCTGGTAGCGGGGGGCCCTTTATACACAGATACGCAGTATTTT
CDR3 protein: CASSQDLVAGGPLYTDTQYF

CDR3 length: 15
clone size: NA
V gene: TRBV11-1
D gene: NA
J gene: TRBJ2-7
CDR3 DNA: TGTGCCAGCAGCCGAATGGAGGAGGGAGACCACGAGCAGTACTTC
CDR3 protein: CASSRMEEGDHEQYF

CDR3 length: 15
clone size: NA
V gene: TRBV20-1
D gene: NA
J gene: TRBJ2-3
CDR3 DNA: TGCAGTGCTAGAGGGTCGGGACGACGCACAGATACGCAGTATTTT
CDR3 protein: CSARGSGRRTDTQYF

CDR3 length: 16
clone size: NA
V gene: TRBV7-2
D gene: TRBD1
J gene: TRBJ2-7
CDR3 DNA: TGTGCCAGCAGCTCCTTGCGCAGGGGGAGCTCCTACGAGCAGTACTTC
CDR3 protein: CASSSLRRGSSYEQYF

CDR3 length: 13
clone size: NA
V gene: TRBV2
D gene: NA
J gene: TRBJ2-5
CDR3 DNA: TGTGCCAGCAGTGAATCGGGGGTGGGGACCCAGTACTTC
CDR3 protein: CASSESGVGTQYF

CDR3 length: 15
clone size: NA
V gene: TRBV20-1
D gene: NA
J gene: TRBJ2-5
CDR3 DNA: TGCAGTGCTAGAGACACACGGGACTTCCAAGAGACCCAGTACTTC
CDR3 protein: CSARDTRDFQETQYF

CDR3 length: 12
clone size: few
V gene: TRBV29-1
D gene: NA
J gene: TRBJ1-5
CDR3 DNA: TGCAGCGTAAGGGACGGCGATCAGCCCCAGCATTTT
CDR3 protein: CSVRDGDQPQHF

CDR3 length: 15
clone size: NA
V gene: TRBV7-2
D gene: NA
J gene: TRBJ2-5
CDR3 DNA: TGTGCCAGCAGCTTAGCTGGGGGGATCACAGAGACCCAGTACTTC
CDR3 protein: CASSLAGGITETQYF

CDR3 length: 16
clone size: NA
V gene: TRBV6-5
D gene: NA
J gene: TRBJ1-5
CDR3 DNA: TGTGCCAGCAGTTACTCGGGGAGAGGGGGCAATCAGCCCCAGCATTTT
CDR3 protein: CASSYSGRGGNQPQHF

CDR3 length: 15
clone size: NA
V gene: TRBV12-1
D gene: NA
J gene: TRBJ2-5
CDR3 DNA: TGTGCCAGCACCCTTCGTCGTGGGGGCGCAGAGACCCAGTACTTC
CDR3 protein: CASTLRRGGAETQYF

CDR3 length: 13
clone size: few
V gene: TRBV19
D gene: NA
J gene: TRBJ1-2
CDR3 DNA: TGTGCCAGTAGTAATACAGGCGGCTATGGCTACACCTTC
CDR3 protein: CASSNTGGYGYTF

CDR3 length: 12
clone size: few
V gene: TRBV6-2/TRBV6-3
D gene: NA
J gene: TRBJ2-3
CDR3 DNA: TGTGCCAGCAGCCCCAAGAAAGATACGCAGTATTTT
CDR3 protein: CASSPKKDTQYF